This passage covers 11 T cell receptor beta chains from one sample sequenced in a study of early T cells in non-severe SARS-CoV-2 infection. Each CDR3 protein is one row after TCRdb ran MiXCR on the 5' RACE reads. The data hold 40,000 to 50,000 distinct CDR3 sequences, with roughly 10% observed a single time. The sample comprised whole blood. The receptors originated from an adult who was a healthcare worker with PCR-confirmed SARS-CoV-2 infection or an uninfected control (not recorded which).

This clonotype was picked up a small number of times. This chain joins TRBV29-1 and TRBJ2-3; 7 bases map to TRBD2. J gave up 2 bases and V 5 bases, and 7 bases lay outside the gene matches. The CDR3 totals 14 residues. CDR1 SQVTM and CDR2 ANQGSEA come from the germline V gene. This CDR3 reads CSVSQLAPTDTQYF. The DNA for the CDR3 is TGCAGCGTTTCTCAACTAGCGCCCACAGATACGCAGTATTTT.

At least ten counts were recorded for this clonotype. The CDR3 here is CSVEAELRAFF. CDR3 nucleotides: TGCAGCGTTGAGGCGGAACTGCGGGCTTTCTTT. The rearrangement links TRBV29-1 to TRBJ1-1; D call uncertain. CDR3 size: 11 residues. Germline V gene data show CDR1 as SQVTM and CDR2 as ANQGSEA. With 3 bases removed from V and 11 bases from J, the gap between germline ends came to 13 bases.

This clonotype was found many times. The chain links TRBV5-1 to TRBJ2-4; the D gene is possibly TRBD1 (5 bases). This CDR3 has 13 residues. Trimming removed 4 bases at V and 7 bases at J, with 12 bases between. Germline CDR1 is SGHRS and CDR2 is YFSETQ. The CDR3, as DNA: TGCGCCAGCAGCGCGGACATTAGTAACATTCAGTACTTC. It codes for CASSADISNIQYF.

There are many counts of this clonotype. The V call is TRBV11-3, the J call TRBJ2-1; D is unresolved. The CDR3 is 15 residues long. Trimming took off 0 bases at V and 4 bases at J, with 10 bases between the two ends. CDR1 SGHNT and CDR2 YENEEA come from the germline V gene. The CDR3 nucleotides read TGTGCCAGCAGCTTAGATACGGCTTTTTACAATGAGCAGTTCTTC. Residues: CASSLDTAFYNEQFF.

This clonotype was found a few times. The V call is TRBV18, the J call TRBJ1-5; D is undetermined. CDR3 length equals 14 residues. Looked up from germline, CDR1 is KGHSH and CDR2 is LQKENI. Deletions cut 0 bases from V and 6 bases from J, with 9 bases between. This CDR3 reads CASSPPGGTQPQHF. In DNA form, the CDR3 reads TGTGCCAGCTCACCACCGGGAGGCACTCAGCCCCAGCATTTT.

This clonotype has just a few counts. The V call is TRBV7-2, the J call TRBJ2-2, with D hard to call. The V end lost 4 bases, the J end lost 5 bases, and 14 bases lay between the germline ends. The germline CDR1 and CDR2 sequences are SGHTA and FQGNSA. This CDR3 contains 15 residues. The CDR3 sequence: CASSSDGLGTGELFF. CDR3 bases: TGTGCCAGCAGCTCGGACGGCCTGGGGACCGGGGAGCTGTTTTTT.

This clonotype was counted at least ten times. The J gene is TRBJ2-7, the V gene TRBV6-5; D not resolved. The V end lost 2 bases, the J end lost 2 bases, and 7 bases lay between the germline ends. This CDR3 is built from 13 residues. CDR1 and CDR2 from the germline V gene are MNHEY and SVGAGI. The DNA for the CDR3 is TGTGCCAGCAGTTACGGGATAGCCTACGAGCAGTACTTC. Encoded protein: CASSYGIAYEQYF.

At least ten counts were recorded for this clonotype. The chain carries TRBV21-1 and TRBJ2-7; TRBD2, the D gene given by the table, was not confirmed from the DNA. TRBV21-1 is a pseudogene. This CDR3 has 13 amino acids. This CDR3 reads CASSNGLSYEQYF. Here the CDR3 DNA reads TGTGCCAGCAGCAACGGACTCTCCTACGAGCAGTACTTC.

The chain employs TRBV2 and TRBJ2-1; the match to TRBD2 covers 13 bases. From germline, CDR1 is SNHLY and CDR2 FYNNEI. The CDR3 length is 15 residues. The trim removed 6 bases at V and 3 bases at J, leaving 2 bases unmatched. CDR3 residues: CASRRTSGGYNEQFF. CDR3 sequence (DNA): TGTGCCAGCAGGCGGACTAGCGGGGGCTACAATGAGCAGTTCTTC.

This rearrangement joins TRBV7-2 to TRBJ2-1; D remains unclear. Deletions cut 7 bases from V and 7 bases from J, with 17 bases between. The CDR3 runs to 14 residues. CDR1 and CDR2 (germline): SGHTA, FQGNSA. CDR3 protein: CASTRTAAENEQFF. The CDR3 nucleotides read TGTGCCAGCACCCGGACCGCCGCGGAAAATGAGCAGTTCTTC.

This clonotype came up many times. The chain uses TRBV6-1 and TRBJ2-7; 7 nucleotides line up with TRBD2. There are 13 residues in the CDR3. The germline CDR1 and CDR2 sequences are MNHNS and SASEGT. V was clipped by 4 bases and J by 1 base; unmatched bases: 1. The CDR3 is CASSAGGSYEQYF. DNA for the CDR3: TGTGCCAGCAGTGCGGGAGGATCCTACGAGCAGTACTTC.